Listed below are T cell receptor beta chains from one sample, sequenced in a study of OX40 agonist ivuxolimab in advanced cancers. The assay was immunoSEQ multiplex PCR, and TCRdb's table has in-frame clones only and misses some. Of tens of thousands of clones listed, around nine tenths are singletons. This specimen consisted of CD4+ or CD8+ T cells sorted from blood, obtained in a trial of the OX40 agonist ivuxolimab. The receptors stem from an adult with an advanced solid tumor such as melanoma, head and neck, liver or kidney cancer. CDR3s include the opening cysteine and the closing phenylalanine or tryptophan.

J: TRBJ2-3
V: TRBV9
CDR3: CASTGPRGGDLSGDTQYF

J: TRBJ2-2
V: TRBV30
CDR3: CAWDFWGTGELFF

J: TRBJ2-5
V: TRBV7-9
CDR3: CASSSSGFQETQYF

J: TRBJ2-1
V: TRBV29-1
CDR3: CSVSILAGRPNEQFF

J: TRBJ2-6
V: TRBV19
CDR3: CASRSDTLGSGANVLTF

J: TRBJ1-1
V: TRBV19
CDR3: CASSGTVNTEAFF

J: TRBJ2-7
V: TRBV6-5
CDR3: CASSYGGEAYEQYF

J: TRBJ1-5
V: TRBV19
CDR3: CASTIGEGQPQHF

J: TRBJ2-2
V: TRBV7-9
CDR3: CASSPADLNTGELFF

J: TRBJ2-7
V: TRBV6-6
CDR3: CASSQYEQYF

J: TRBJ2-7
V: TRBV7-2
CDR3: CASSLMLAGLSSYEQYF

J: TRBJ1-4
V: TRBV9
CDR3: CASSLKGLVGTNEKLFF

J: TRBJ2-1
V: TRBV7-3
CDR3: CASSLGGGAYNEQFF

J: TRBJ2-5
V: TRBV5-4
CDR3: CASSLRRGQETQYF

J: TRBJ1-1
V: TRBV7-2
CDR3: CASSFSVNTEAFF

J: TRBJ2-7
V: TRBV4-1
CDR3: CASSQVWDLSSYEQYF

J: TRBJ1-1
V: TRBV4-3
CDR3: CASSQDVTGYTEAFF

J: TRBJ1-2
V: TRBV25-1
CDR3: CASSDSNYGYTF

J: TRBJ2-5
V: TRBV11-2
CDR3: CASSLGRQNQETQYF

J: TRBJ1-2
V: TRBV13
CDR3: CASSTGRDGYTF

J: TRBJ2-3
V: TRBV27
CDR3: CASNTGTRPGDTQYF

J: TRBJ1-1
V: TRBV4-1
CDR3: CASSHKDRGRLDTEAFF

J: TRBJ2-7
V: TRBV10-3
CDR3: CAISEGPKRASSYEQYF

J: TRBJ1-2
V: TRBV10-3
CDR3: CAIQTGQGSDYGYTF

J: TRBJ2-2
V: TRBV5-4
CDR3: CASSHRLAGGPGELFF

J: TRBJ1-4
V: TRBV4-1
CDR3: CASSQTRQTNEKLFF

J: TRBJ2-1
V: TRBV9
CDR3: CASSAGGSSYNEQFF

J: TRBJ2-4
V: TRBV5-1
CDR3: CASSLGADQYF

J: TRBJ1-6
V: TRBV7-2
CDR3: CASSSWWGDYNSPLHF

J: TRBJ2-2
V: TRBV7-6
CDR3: CASSPTRSNTGELFF

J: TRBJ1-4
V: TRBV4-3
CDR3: CASSQDRDSLNEKLFF

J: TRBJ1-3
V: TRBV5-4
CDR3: CASSSGNTIYF

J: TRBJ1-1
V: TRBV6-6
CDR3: CASSYSSRLDTEAFF

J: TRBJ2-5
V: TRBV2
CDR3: CASSEWVKETQYF

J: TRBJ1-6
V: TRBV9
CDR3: CASSVGRLYNSPLHF

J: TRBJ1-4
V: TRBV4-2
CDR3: CASSQFGEKLFF

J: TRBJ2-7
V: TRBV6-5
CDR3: CASSLREEQYF

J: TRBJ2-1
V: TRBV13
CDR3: CASSRPRGGGDEQFF

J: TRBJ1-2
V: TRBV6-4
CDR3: CASSVTGGSGSDGYTF

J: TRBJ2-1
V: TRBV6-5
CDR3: CASNSEGVYNEQFF

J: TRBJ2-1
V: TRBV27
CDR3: CASSFRPDSNEQFF

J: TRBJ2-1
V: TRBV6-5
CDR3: CASSYSSSGEEQFF

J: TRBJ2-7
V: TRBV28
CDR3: CASSLVGMLRYEQYF

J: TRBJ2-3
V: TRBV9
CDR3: CASSVSDTSDTQYF

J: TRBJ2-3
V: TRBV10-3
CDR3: CAISDTLEMTDTQYF

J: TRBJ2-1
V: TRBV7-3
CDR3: CASSAGTSSYNEQFF

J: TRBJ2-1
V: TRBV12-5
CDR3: CASGPAPVGQFF

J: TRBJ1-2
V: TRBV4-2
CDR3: CASSQETTGGYGYTF

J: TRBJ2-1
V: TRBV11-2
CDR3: CASSPSGGEQFF

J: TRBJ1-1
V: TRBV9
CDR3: CASSVGLLGNTEAFF

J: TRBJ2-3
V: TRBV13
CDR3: CASSTTQGSWPPDTQYF

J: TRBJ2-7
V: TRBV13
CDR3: CASSPTLWSNEQYF

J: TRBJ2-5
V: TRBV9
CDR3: CASSVDSGETQYF

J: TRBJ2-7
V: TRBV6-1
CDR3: CASSENRAYEQYF

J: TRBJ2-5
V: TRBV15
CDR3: CATSLAGEETQYF

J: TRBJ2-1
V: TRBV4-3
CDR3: CASSLLPGPRGNEQFF

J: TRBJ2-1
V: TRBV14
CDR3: CASSQVVSLDEQFF

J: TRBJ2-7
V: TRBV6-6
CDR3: CASSYWDTTYEQYF